Reported below is one T cell receptor beta chain. The antigen remains unidentified. Assay: immunoSEQ multiplex PCR; the TCRdb copy retains only in-frame clones and omits some. The data show approximately 3,100 clones, roughly four fifths seen once. The record originates from a study of chemoradiotherapy in HPV16-positive cancers. Samples were taken several times over chemoradiotherapy. Study-wide results and caveats: Non-HPV-specific T cells did not expand in tumors during treatment, whereas candidate HPV-specific clones and E7-related motifs did. For HPV16-positive patients, expanding HPV-responsive T cells associated with longer recurrence-free survival.

The receptor's source is a human donor with HPV-associated anogenital cancer. The material was tumor tissue, obtained from a patient who underwent chemoradiotherapy.

DNA for the CDR3: TGTGCCAGCAGTTATGACCCCGGGACAGTCACTGAAGCTTTCTTT. Encoded protein: CASSYDPGTVTEAFF. This rearrangement joins TRBV6-5 to TRBJ1-1; 7 bases are shared with TRBD1. Germline V gene sequence: CDR1 MNHEY, CDR2 SVGAGI. The CDR3 consists of 15 residues. Germline trimming cut 3 bases from V and 4 bases from J; bases unmatched to any gene: 8.